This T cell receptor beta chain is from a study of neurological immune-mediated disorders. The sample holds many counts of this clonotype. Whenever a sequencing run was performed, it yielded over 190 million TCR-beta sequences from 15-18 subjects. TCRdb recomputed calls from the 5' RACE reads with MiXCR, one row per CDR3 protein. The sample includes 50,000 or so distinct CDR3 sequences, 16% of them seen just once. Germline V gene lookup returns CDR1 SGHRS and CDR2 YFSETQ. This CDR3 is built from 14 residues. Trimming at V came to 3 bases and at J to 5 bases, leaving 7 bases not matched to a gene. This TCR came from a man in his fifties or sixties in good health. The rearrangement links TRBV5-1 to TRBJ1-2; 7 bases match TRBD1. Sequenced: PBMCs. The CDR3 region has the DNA TGCGCCAGCAGCTCCAGACAGGGAGAGTATGGCTACACCTTC. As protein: CASSSRQGEYGYTF.